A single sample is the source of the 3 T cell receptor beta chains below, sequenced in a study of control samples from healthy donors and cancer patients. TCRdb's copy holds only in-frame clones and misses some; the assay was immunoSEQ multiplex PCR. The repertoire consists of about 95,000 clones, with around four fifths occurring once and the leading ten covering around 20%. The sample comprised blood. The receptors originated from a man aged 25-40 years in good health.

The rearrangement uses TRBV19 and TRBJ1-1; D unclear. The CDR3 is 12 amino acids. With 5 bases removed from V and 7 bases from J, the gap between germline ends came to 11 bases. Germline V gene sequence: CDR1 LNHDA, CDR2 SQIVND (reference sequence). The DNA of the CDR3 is TGTGCCAGTAGTGAGGGCCGCCGTGAAGCTTTCTTT. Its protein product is CASSEGRREAFF. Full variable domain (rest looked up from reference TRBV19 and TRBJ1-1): DGGITQSPKYLFRKEGQNVTLSCEQNLNHDAMYWYRQDPGQGLRLIYYSQIVNDFQKGDIAEGYSVSREKKESFPLTVTSAQKNPTAFYLCASSEGRREAFFGQGTRLTVV.

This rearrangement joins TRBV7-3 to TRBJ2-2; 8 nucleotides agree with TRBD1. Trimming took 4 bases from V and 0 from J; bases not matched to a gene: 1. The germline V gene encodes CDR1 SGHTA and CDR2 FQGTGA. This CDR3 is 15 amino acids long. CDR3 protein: CASSWDRSNTGELFF. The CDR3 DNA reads TGTGCCAGCAGCTGGGACAGGTCGAACACCGGGGAGCTGTTTTTT.

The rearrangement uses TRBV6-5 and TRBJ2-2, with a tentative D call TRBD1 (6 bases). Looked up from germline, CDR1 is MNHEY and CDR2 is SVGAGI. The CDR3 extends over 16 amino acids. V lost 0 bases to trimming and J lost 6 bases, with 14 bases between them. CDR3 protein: CASSYSGGSNAGELFF. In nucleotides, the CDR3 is TGTGCCAGCAGTTACTCAGGGGGTAGTAATGCCGGGGAGCTGTTTTTT.